This TCR beta chain was captured by sequencing in a study of post-analysis software for immune sequencing data. Unique molecular identifiers tagged the TCR beta cDNA libraries. TCRdb redid the calling of the PCR reads with MiXCR, one entry per CDR3 protein. This sample yields 500,000 to 600,000 distinct CDR3 sequences, of which around 47% are seen a single time; 1.5% to 2% belongs to the top ten. This TCR was sampled from a girl between 10 and 17 years old with multiple sclerosis. Sequenced: blood.

The CDR3 loop reads CASRRGGGTDTQYF. CDR3 nucleotide sequence: TGTGCCAGCAGGAGGGGGGGAGGCACAGATACGCAGTATTTT. This chain joins TRBV12-3 or TRBV12-4 and TRBJ2-3; D possibly corresponds to TRBD2 (7 bases). V was shortened by 6 bases and J by 1 base, with 11 bases between the two germline ends. This CDR3 spans 14 amino acids.